This TCR beta chain was profiled in a study of blood T cell repertoires in COVID-19 (dated by TCRdb to the early 2020s). As for the study more broadly: Samples from collaborators originated in the United States, Italy and Spain and spanned both the acute and convalescent phases of COVID-19. The material from the prospective study consisted of cDNA or gDNA derived from T cells, B-cell-depleted T cells, or PBMCs. Deeply sampled blood TCRbeta repertoires from subjects exposed to, actively infected with, or recovered from COVID-19 were included in the dataset. The repertoires were made available in a free public database intended to serve as a resource for research on the immune response to SARS-CoV-2. The samples were drawn from the first 160 participants of the ongoing ImmuneRACE study and from some 1,300 subjects provided by 6 global collaborators. Sample metadata almost always included a de-identified subject ID, COVID-19 status, age in years and sex. Where HLA class I and class II types were available, the types were taken from metadata supplied by the sample provider, not from assay-based typing. Overall study results and their limits: Clinical and demographic metadata were provided uncurated, with the amount varying by source and participant.

TCRbeta CDR3 regions were amplified from genomic DNA by means of the immunoSEQ Assay, a bias-controlled multiplex PCR. Per the authors' processing: Within the assay, amplification of reference gene primers was used to estimate how many nucleated cells each sample contained. To quantify the absolute abundance of each unique TCRbeta CDR3 rearrangement, sequence reads were collapsed and filtered. Productive Simpson clonality was computed per sample as the square root of Simpson's diversity index over productive rearrangements. The source is immuneACCESS, and TCRdb retained only in-frame sequences with V and J called. Part of the clones is not carried over; for the studies checked, unresolved V genes explain less than half of this, and the remainder is unexplained. V, J and clone size reflect that table, while D and trimming were determined from the DNA. The sample includes 62,000 or so clones, with approximately 89% observed a single time. About 8.9% of the sample is taken by the ten largest.

Collaborating institutions collected whole blood in K2EDTA tubes following their own protocols. For TCRbeta analysis, collaborators shipped samples as frozen whole blood, isolated PBMCs, or DNA extracted from either of those sample types. From V the trimming removes 3 bases and from J it removes 4 bases, while the gene matches leave 4 bases of the junction unaccounted for. Via the germline V gene (reference sequence), CDR1 is SEHNR and CDR2 FQNEAQ. From cysteine to phenylalanine, the CDR3 is 14 amino acids long. Solely the CDR3 DNA is kept, with 42 bases framed from the first base. Details on this clone: Its target antigen remains unknown. No clone much larger than this one lies a single base away; base qualities are absent.

This clonotype was sampled from a man between 45 and 60 years old with active COVID-19. Recombination joined TRBV7-9 with TRBJ1-1; 8 of the junction bases match TRBD1. Sequencing was performed on peripheral blood. DNA sequence: TGTGCCAGCAGCTTTCGACAGGGGAGCACTGAAGCTTTCTTT. It translates as CASSFRQGSTEAFF.